This T cell receptor beta chain was recorded in a study of shared clonotypes between healthy human individuals. Study observations and caveats: Some naive CD4 clonotypes, roughly 5%, turned up in common across several donors. Owing to a small donor count, the genetic and exposure-history diversity represented was limited.

Sequencing used immunoSEQ multiplex PCR; TCRdb keeps in-frame clones, though not all of them. This sample has roughly 680,000 clones, with 72% found just once. Notes on this clone: Its matching antigen is unknown.

This CDR3 contains 13 residues. The germline V gene has CDR1 MNHEY and CDR2 SMNVEV (reference sequence). V was cut by 2 bases and J by 2 bases, with 6 bases left in between. Sequenced: memory CD4+ T cells sorted from blood. Described subset: CD45RA-negative fraction. The receptor's source is a woman aged 25-40 years in good health. The chain couples TRBV27 to TRBJ2-5; D unresolved. In nucleotides, the CDR3 is TGTGCCAGCAGTTTAAGGCGGCAAGAGACCCAGTACTTC. It translates to CASSLRRQETQYF.